This TCR beta chain originates from a study of control samples from healthy donors and cancer patients. Only in-frame clones appear in the TCRdb table, and some are missing; sequencing was by immunoSEQ multiplex PCR. The top ten clones hold around 6.8% of a sample with fewer than 500,000 clones, 75% to 95% of them seen once. The CDR3 is 13 amino acids. Germline CDR1 is SQVTM and CDR2 is ANQGSEA. Trimming removed 7 bases at V and 5 bases at J, with 17 bases between. The genes are TRBV29-1 and TRBJ1-2, with a possible D match to TRBD1 (5 bases). This TCR came from a man between 35 and 55 years old with head and neck cancer. The specimen sequenced was PBMCs. CDR3 protein: CSALRGPLYGYTF. CDR3 bases: TGCAGCGCCCTGCGGGGCCCACTATATGGCTACACCTTC.